This T cell receptor (beta chain) came from a study of shared clonotypes between healthy human individuals (dated by TCRdb to the early 2020s). At the level of the whole study: Three men and two women, aged 18 to 49 years, made up the cohort. Blood TCR repertoires of a handful of healthy adults were deeply sequenced to estimate repertoire size and the extent of clonotype sharing between individuals. Libraries were prepared and TCR repertoires were sequenced by different laboratories using diverse techniques, in order to increase sequencing depth and limit assay-specific biases. Each donor's leukapheresis produced roughly between roughly 0.94 and 9.5 billion PBMCs. Results the study describes overall, beyond this receptor: Sampling was limited to blood, and TCR repertoires in tissue likely differ from TCR repertoires in blood. The genetic and exposure-history diversity represented was limited by the small number of donors. Pairwise subsampling indicated that sequencing depth was expected to affect the degree of clonotype sharing among donors.

This clone was counted once. No cognate antigen has been identified for it. No much larger clone is present one base from it, and per-base qualities are unavailable. Trimming costs V 7 bases and J 3 bases, and their ends lie 14 bases apart. Counted from cysteine to phenylalanine, this CDR3 has 14 amino acids. The CDR3 DNA has 42 bases and is translated from base 1. CDR1 and CDR2 (MDHEN, SYDVKM) derive from the germline V gene. TCR CDR3 regions were amplified from genomic DNA by multiplex PCR using the deep immunoSEQ assay. Extracted genomic DNA from each cell subset was distributed evenly across all wells of several immunoSEQ 96-well plates, and each plate was treated as a replicate. For unsorted PBMC, 300 ng genomic DNA, equal to roughly 32,000 T cell genomes, was loaded into each replicate PCR. Ten immunoSEQ deep assay plates were used to sequence unsorted PBMC genomic DNA. Purified libraries were quantified with a Qubit 3.0 fluorometer, sized on a Bioanalyzer 2100, and re-quantified with the KAPA Library Quantification kit. A separate single-read 150-cycle Illumina NextSeq 550 flow cell was used to sequence each immunoSEQ 96-well plate. As for the original processing: The immunoSEQ output contained only junctional sequences without quality scores, so filtering could not match that applied to full-length reads. To assign V/J genes and CDR3, sequences were annotated using PyIR, a Python wrapper for IgBLAST v1.9, with IMGT germline references. Reads with weak V/J assignments (E-value above 1e-6), missing CDR3, stop codons, out-of-frame junctions, or ambiguous translated residues were removed. V3J clonotypes were defined as sequences sharing an identical inferred V gene, J gene, and CDR3 amino acid sequence. To compute the percentage overlap between repertoires, the number of shared unique clonotypes was divided by the size of the smaller repertoire. Richness of each repertoire was evaluated using RTK rarefaction, the Chao1 estimator, and Recon v2.1 estimates of unobserved clonotypes. This is the immuneACCESS table as TCRdb keeps it, with only in-frame sequences that have V and J called. A part of the clones is gone; compared with another copy, unresolved V genes explain less than half, and the rest is unexplained. For V, J and clone size, that table is used; D and trimming come from the DNA. The sample records fewer than 500,000 clones, 75% to 80% of which are singletons. The top ten constitute roughly an eighth of the sample.

The donors were healthy, HIV-negative adults with no recently reported acute infections or vaccinations. All donors were Caucasian adults living in Nashville, Tennessee, USA. For unsorted samples, 100 million or so PBMCs were counted, and genomic DNA was extracted using the QIAamp DNA Blood Mini kit. After blood collection by leukapheresis, PBMCs were isolated using Ficoll-Histopaque density gradient centrifugation and then cryopreserved in the vapor phase of liquid nitrogen. The chain is assembled from TRBV28 and TRBJ2-3; matching of 6 bases hints at TRBD1 as the D gene. The sequence derives from a woman between 40 and 55 years old in good health. Some clones in this sample may be carry-over from other donors' samples. Sequencing used PBMCs. The CDR3 reads as follows: CASKGNRETDTQYF. The DNA sequence is as follows: TGTGCCAGCAAGGGTAACAGGGAAACAGATACGCAGTATTTT.